These 23 T cell receptor beta chains were all obtained from the same sample, sequenced in a study of blood T cell repertoires in COVID-19. This table comes from immunoSEQ multiplex PCR, and its TCRdb copy is limited to in-frame clones, with some not included. The repertoire holds 60,000 to 80,000 clones, roughly 92% seen once, with about 6% in the top ten. The sequencing sample was made of peripheral blood. These receptors all stem from a human donor in a cohort sampled during active COVID-19.

This clone was seen more than once but under ten times. The chain combines TRBV5-1 with TRBJ1-2; D gene ambiguous. Germline V gene lookup returns CDR1 SGHRS and CDR2 YFSETQ. V was trimmed by 4 bases and J by 4 bases, leaving 14 bases between them. The CDR3 spans 14 residues. DNA of the CDR3: TGCGCCAGCAGCCCCTCCCTGGACTCCTATGGCTACACCTTC. Protein product: CASSPSLDSYGYTF.

Written as DNA, the CDR3 is TGTGCCAGCAGCTTGTCTGCGGGAACTGAAGCTTTCTTT. Translating it yields CASSLSAGTEAFF. The chain joins TRBV5-4 to TRBJ1-1; unclear D gene. Deletions cut 1 base from V and 5 bases from J, with 9 bases between. The V gene's germline CDR1 is SGHNT and CDR2 YYREEE (reference sequence). The CDR3 length is 13 residues. The full variable domain, with the rest looked up from reference TRBV5-4 and TRBJ1-1, is ETGVTQSPTHLIKTRGQQVTLRCSSQSGHNTVSWYQQALGQGPQFIFQYYREEENGRGNFPPRFSGLQFPNYSSELNVNALELDDSALYLCASSLSAGTEAFFGQGTRLTVV.

The rearrangement uses TRBV5-5 and TRBJ2-5, with a tentative D call TRBD2 (6 bases). Trimming stripped 0 bases from V and 5 bases from J, with 11 bases between. CDR1 is SGHKS, CDR2 YYEKEE, per germline (reference sequence). The CDR3 runs 14 residues. In DNA form, the CDR3 reads TGTGCCAGCAGCTTGGGGCGGGGTTGGGAGACCCAGTACTTC. Amino acid sequence: CASSLGRGWETQYF.

The chain combines TRBV27 with TRBJ2-7; 7 positions match TRBD2. This CDR3 region has 16 residues. CDR1 MNHEY and CDR2 SMNVEV come from the germline V gene (reference sequence). Losses at the gene ends were 3 bases for V and 0 bases for J; bases not matched to a gene: 8. This CDR3 reads CASSFGAGSTSYEQYF. Written as DNA, the CDR3 is TGTGCCAGCAGTTTCGGAGCGGGGTCGACCTCCTACGAGCAGTACTTC.

This chain joins TRBV6-6 and TRBJ1-2; maybe TRBD1 (6 bases). The CDR3 runs 14 residues. The germline CDR1 and CDR2 sequences are MNHNY and SVGAGI (reference sequence). Trimming removed 2 bases from V and 4 bases from J, with 11 bases in between. The CDR3 sequence: CASSYGGQLYGYTF. The CDR3 DNA reads as TGTGCCAGCAGTTACGGTGGACAGCTCTATGGCTACACCTTC.

The rearrangement links TRBV6-5 to TRBJ2-7; a weak D match, TRBD2 (5 bases). In germline, CDR1 is MNHEY, CDR2 SVGAGI. This CDR3 is built from 14 residues. Trimming left V 5 bases short and J 2 bases short, with 13 bases between. The CDR3 DNA sequence: TGTGCCAGCAGTCCTCCAGGACTGGCCTACGAGCAGTACTTC. This encodes CASSPPGLAYEQYF.

The chain links TRBV3-1 (or the pseudogene TRBV3-2) to TRBJ2-5; D is possibly TRBD1 (5 bases). Deletions cut 1 base from V and 3 bases from J, with 12 bases between. Germline V gene lookup returns CDR1 LGHDT and CDR2 YNNKEL (reference sequence). The CDR3 runs to 15 residues. CDR3 coding DNA: TGTGCCAGCAGCCAAGCACCTGGACATAAAGAGACCCAGTACTTC. It specifies CASSQAPGHKETQYF.

The chain employs TRBV5-1 and TRBJ2-2, with a possible D match to TRBD1 (5 bases). Trimming removed 4 bases from V and 2 bases from J, with 9 bases in between. Germline V lookup: CDR1 SGHRS, CDR2 YFSETQ. This CDR3 region has 14 residues. The chain's CDR3 is CASSQTGNTGELFF. The DNA of the CDR3 is TGCGCCAGCAGCCAAACAGGAAACACCGGGGAGCTGTTTTTT.

This chain links TRBV7-2 with TRBJ2-5; 11 nucleotides align to TRBD2. This CDR3 has 15 residues. Trimming took 10 bases from V and 5 from J; bases not matched to a gene: 12. CDR1 is SGHTA and CDR2 is FQGNSA in the germline V gene. The CDR3 bases are TGTGCCACCCGGCGGGTAGCGGGGGGGCTGGAGACCCAGTACTTC. The encoded protein is CATRRVAGGLETQYF.

The chain couples TRBV11-2 to TRBJ1-2, with D unresolved. V gave up 2 bases and J gave up 0 bases, with 7 bases separating them. CDR1 and CDR2 from the germline V gene are SGHAT and FQNNGV. The CDR3 contains 14 residues. CDR3: CASSLFTTNYGYTF. Here the CDR3 DNA reads TGTGCCAGCAGCTTATTTACTACTAACTATGGCTACACCTTC. Full variable domain (missing parts from reference TRBV11-2 and TRBJ1-2): EAGVAQSPRYKIIEKRQSVAFWCNPISGHATLYWYQQILGQGPKLLIQFQNNGVVDDSQLPKDRFSAERLKGVDSTLKIQPAKLEDSAVYLCASSLFTTNYGYTFGSGTRLTVV.

This sequence joins TRBV4-2 and TRBJ2-3; D may be TRBD2 (6 bases). CDR1 and CDR2 from the germline V gene are LGHNA and YNFKEQ. The CDR3 has 17 amino acids. Trimming stripped 1 base from V and 0 bases from J, with 14 bases between. The CDR3: CASSQGDGGVSTDTQYF. The CDR3 bases are TGTGCCAGCAGCCAAGGGGATGGCGGGGTGAGCACAGATACGCAGTATTTT.

This chain joins TRBV6-5 and TRBJ2-3, with TRBD1 as a possible D gene (7 bases). The germline V gene encodes CDR1 MNHEY and CDR2 SVGAGI. The ends were cut back, 7 bases at V and 1 base at J, with 15 bases in the middle. The CDR3 covers 15 residues. CDR3 region: CASMWTGGGTDTQYF. CDR3 DNA: TGTGCCAGCATGTGGACAGGCGGGGGCACAGATACGCAGTATTTT.

V gene TRBV11-2 combines with J gene TRBJ1-6, with D perhaps TRBD1 (6 bases). The CDR3 runs 16 residues. V gave up 5 bases and J gave up 0 bases, with 11 bases separating them. Germline CDR1 reads SGHAT; CDR2 reads FQNNGV. Written as DNA, the CDR3 is TGTGCCAGCAGCCCAAGACAGGACTCCTATAATTCACCCCTCCACTTT. Its translation: CASSPRQDSYNSPLHF.

The chain has TRBV28 and TRBJ2-7; tentative D call: TRBD1 (5 bases). V lost 2 bases, J lost 9 bases, and 20 bases lay in between. Germline assignment: CDR1 MDHEN and CDR2 SYDVKM. This CDR3 has 15 amino acids. The chain's CDR3 is CASSLIGASNSVQYF. CDR3 bases: TGTGCCAGCAGTTTAATAGGGGCGTCGAACTCTGTGCAGTACTTC.

The chain joins TRBV3-1 (or the pseudogene TRBV3-2) to TRBJ2-1; 12 nucleotides agree with TRBD2. Trimming at V came to 2 bases and at J to 5 bases, leaving 4 bases not matched to a gene. Germline values: CDR1 LGHDT, CDR2 YNNKEL (reference sequence). This CDR3 has 16 residues. The CDR3 DNA follows: TGTGCCAGCAGCCAACTAGGACTAGCGGGAAACAATGAGCAGTTCTTC. This translates into CASSQLGLAGNNEQFF.

This clone was seen a few times. The V call is TRBV4-2, the J call TRBJ2-2; D is perhaps TRBD2 (5 bases). The V and J ends lost 0 bases and 8 bases respectively, with 13 bases between them. CDR3 size: 15 residues. Germline CDR1 and CDR2: LGHNA and YNFKEQ. Here the CDR3 reads CASSQEKRASGELFF. As DNA, the CDR3 is TGTGCCAGCAGCCAAGAAAAGAGGGCGAGTGGGGAGCTGTTTTTT.

The chain has TRBV19 and TRBJ1-4, with no clear D. The CDR3 sequence is 14 residues long. Trimming removed 3 bases at V and 6 bases at J, with 11 bases between. Germline assignment: CDR1 LNHDA and CDR2 SQIVND (reference sequence). The CDR3 region has the DNA TGTGCCAGTAGTATTTGGGGAGGAGATGAAAAACTGTTTTTT. Translation: CASSIWGGDEKLFF.

The chain combines TRBV6-5 with TRBJ2-7; D may be TRBD1 (6 bases). V lost 2 bases and J lost 2, with 16 bases in between. CDR1 and CDR2 (germline): MNHEY, SVGAGI. The CDR3 covers 16 residues. The CDR3 region has the DNA TGTGCCAGCAGTTACACACCGGGACACGAAGCCTACGAGCAGTACTTC. This translates into CASSYTPGHEAYEQYF.

The J gene is TRBJ2-7, the V gene TRBV14; 8 nucleotides match TRBD1. V shed 1 base, J shed 2 bases, and the junction held 4 bases outside the gene matches. The germline gives CDR1 SGHDN, CDR2 FVKESK. CDR3 length: 15 amino acids. Here the CDR3 reads CASSQVRDRTYEQYF. The DNA for the CDR3 is TGTGCCAGCAGCCAAGTTCGGGACAGGACCTACGAGCAGTACTTC.

This clone was seen more than once but under ten times. The V and J genes are TRBV29-1 and TRBJ1-1, with D tentatively TRBD1 (6 bases). The ends were cut back, 5 bases at V and 3 bases at J, with 7 bases in the middle. The CDR3 has 11 amino acids. In germline, CDR1 is SQVTM, CDR2 ANQGSEA. CDR3 sequence: CSVRTDTEAFF. In nucleotides, the CDR3 is TGCAGCGTTAGGACAGACACTGAAGCTTTCTTT.

The chain carries TRBV2 and TRBJ2-2; D is unresolved. Germline V lookup: CDR1 SNHLY, CDR2 FYNNEI. V lost 7 bases, J lost 6 bases, and 9 bases lay in between. The CDR3 covers 12 residues. The CDR3 DNA is TGTGCCAGCAACCCAGGCCCCGGGGAGCTGTTTTTT. Translated, it gives CASNPGPGELFF.

This chain links TRBV7-2 with TRBJ1-2, with 10 bases lining up with TRBD1. Germline V lookup: CDR1 SGHTA, CDR2 FQGNSA. The V gene end was trimmed by 1 base and the J gene end by 7 bases; junction bases not matched to a gene: 3. This CDR3 has 14 amino acids. For the CDR3, the DNA is TGTGCCAGCAGCTTAGGACAGGGGGCGGCTGGCTACACCTTC. It encodes CASSLGQGAAGYTF.

The chain links TRBV11-3 to TRBJ2-3; D gene ambiguous. V gave up 5 bases and J gave up 3 bases, with 6 bases separating them. Germline V CDR1 and CDR2: SGHNT, YENEEA. The CDR3 spans 12 residues. In nucleotides, the CDR3 is TGTGCCAGCAGCGTTTCGACAGATACGCAGTATTTT. It is translated as CASSVSTDTQYF.